Reported below is one T cell receptor (beta chain). Its antigen target is currently unknown. No much larger clone is present one base from it, and per-base qualities are unavailable. The data originate from a study of response to subunit inactivated influenza vaccine (dated by TCRdb to the late 2010s). For context, the study as a whole: The study used deep quantitative T cell receptor repertoire profiling to track responses to a trivalent subunit inactivated influenza vaccine. Here is what the overall study found, with its caveats: The authors suggested that each seasonal influenza vaccination may recruit only a limited number of new T cells.

The method behind the library was RT-PCR. This sample was sequenced with an Illumina HiSeq 2500. TCRdb itself trimmed the public reads at Q25 with fastp, ran MiXCR and retained productive beta chains. Merged by CDR3 protein, the rows form single entries marked with the most common genes and DNA. The sample includes about 700,000 distinct CDR3 sequences, with 15% to 17% observed a single time. Around a tenth of the sample rests with the top ten. Deletion took 0 bases off V and 6 bases off J, with a span of 11 bases between the germline ends. CDR1 is given as LGHNA and CDR2 as YSLEER, both from the germline V gene. The CDR3 holds 15 amino acids from the cysteine to the phenylalanine. Only CDR3 DNA is held: 45 bases, read in frame from base 1.

The sequence links TRBV4-3 to TRBJ2-2; the D gene assignment is ambiguous. This sample comprised PBMCs from blood, obtained approximately 12 days after vaccination. This receptor was taken from a man aged 50 or older who received an inactivated influenza vaccine. Donor details come from another sample of the same person, matched by shared clones. The CDR3 region reads CASSQDLYPAGELFF. The nucleotide sequence reads TGCGCCAGCAGCCAAGATTTATACCCAGCCGGGGAGCTGTTTTTT.